This is a list of T cell receptor beta chains from one sample in a study of T cells in localized non-small cell lung cancer. Some clones are missing from TCRdb's copy, which holds only in-frame ones; the method was immunoSEQ multiplex PCR. The repertoire holds fewer than 25,000 clones, with around 90% as singletons. The source material was peripheral blood, sampled before any cancer treatment. These receptors were taken from a woman aged 35-70 years with stage I lung adenocarcinoma. The CDR3 runs from the conserved cysteine through the conserved F or W. The D gene is left open where the match is weak. The listing skips clone size in some rows; elsewhere it reads once, few, many or a size class.

j_call v_call d_call clone_size cdr3_aa cdr3_nt
TRBJ2-1 TRBV7-2 TRBD2 . CASSRGTETSGGNEQFF TGTGCCAGCAGCCGCGGTACCGAGACTAGCGGGGGCAATGAGCAGTTCTTC
TRBJ2-1 TRBV5-1 . . CASSWAYGGEVNNEQFF TGCGCCAGCAGCTGGGCTTACGGGGGAGAAGTCAACAATGAGCAGTTCTTC
TRBJ2-1 TRBV9 TRBD2 . CASSGTGTSFKPFF TGTGCCAGCAGCGGAACCGGGACTAGCTTTAAGCCGTTCTTC
TRBJ1-5 TRBV30 TRBD1 . CAWRQGADQPQHF TGTGCCTGGAGACAGGGGGCCGATCAGCCCCAGCATTTT
TRBJ1-1 TRBV27 . . CASSETRRGTEAFF TGTGCCAGCAGCGAAACGCGTCGCGGCACTGAAGCTTTCTTT
TRBJ2-3 TRBV29-1 . once CSVRVEEQYF TGCAGCGTTCGGGTTGAGGAGCAGTATTTT
TRBJ1-1 TRBV18 . . CASSPPSGGGYTEAFF TGTGCCAGCTCACCACCATCCGGAGGGGGGTACACTGAAGCTTTCTTT
TRBJ2-1 TRBV5-1 TRBD2 . CASTPGGEQFF TGCGCCAGCACGCCGGGAGGTGAGCAGTTCTTC
TRBJ1-5 TRBV6-5 . . CASSYSLSLQPQHF TGTGCCAGCAGTTACTCCCTGTCACTTCAGCCCCAGCATTTT
TRBJ2-1 TRBV6-1 . once CASSVDVVYNEQFF TGTGCCAGCAGTGTTGACGTTGTCTACAATGAGCAGTTCTTC
TRBJ2-1 TRBV5-1 TRBD2 few CASSLGAGLALSEQFF TGCGCCAGCAGCCTCGGCGCGGGACTAGCCTTATCCGAGCAGTTCTTC
TRBJ1-3 TRBV28 . . CASRIHTGNTIYF TGTGCCAGCAGAATACACACCGGAAACACCATATATTTT
TRBJ2-3 TRBV9 . . CASSSGTPGTDTQYF TGTGCCAGCAGTTCCGGGACCCCTGGCACAGATACGCAGTATTTT
TRBJ1-3 TRBV2 . . CASSLNRMASGNTIYF TGTGCCAGCAGTCTGAACAGGATGGCCTCTGGAAACACCATATATTTT
TRBJ2-3 TRBV5-1 . . CASSLGSGASDTQYF TGCGCCAGCAGCTTGGGGTCAGGGGCATCAGATACGCAGTATTTT
TRBJ1-4 TRBV27 . . CATSKSVGLYGEKLFF TGTGCCACCTCGAAGTCTGTCGGTCTCTATGGAGAAAAACTGTTTTTT
TRBJ2-1 TRBV27 TRBD2 . CASRIAGTPYNEQFF TGTGCCAGCAGGATAGCGGGGACTCCCTACAATGAGCAGTTCTTC
TRBJ1-3 TRBV28 . once CASSLPGTGNTIYF TGTGCCAGCAGTTTGCCAGGGACAGGAAACACCATATATTTT
TRBJ2-5 TRBV2 . . CASSEVSGGGQTQYF TGTGCCAGCAGTGAAGTGAGCGGAGGGGGGCAGACCCAGTACTTC
TRBJ2-7 TRBV18 TRBD1 . CASSPGTGATYEQYF TGTGCCAGCTCACCGGGGACAGGGGCGACCTACGAGCAGTACTTC
TRBJ2-6 TRBV19 . . CAVPSGSGANVLTF TGTGCCGTCCCCTCAGGGTCCGGGGCCAACGTCCTGACTTTC
TRBJ1-3 TRBV18 TRBD1 . CASSRGQSSGNTIYF TGTGCCAGCTCACGGGGACAGAGCTCTGGAAACACCATATATTTT
TRBJ2-5 TRBV5-1 TRBD2 . CASSFNAGGETQYF TGCGCCAGCAGCTTTAACGCGGGAGGAGAGACCCAGTACTTC
TRBJ2-7 TRBV20-1 . . CSARGGYEQYF TGCAGTGCTAGAGGGGGCTACGAGCAGTACTTC
TRBJ2-2 TRBV5-6 . . CASSFGGAANRWELFF TGTGCCAGCAGCTTCGGTGGAGCCGCGAACAGGTGGGAGCTGTTTTTT
TRBJ2-1 TRBV7-2 TRBD2 . CASSLVGRNGGYEQFF TGTGCCAGCAGCTTAGTGGGGCGCAACGGGGGGTATGAGCAGTTCTTC
TRBJ2-7 TRBV6-6 . . CASSFRAAFDF TGTGCCAGCAGCTTCCGAGCGGCCTTCGACTTC
TRBJ1-5 TRBV4-2 . . CASSQEGGRGNQPQHF TGTGCCAGCAGCCAAGAAGGTGGACGGGGCAATCAGCCCCAGCATTTT
TRBJ1-2 TRBV19 . . CASSITSTGRDYGYTF TGTGCCAGTAGTATAACCTCCACAGGGAGGGACTATGGCTACACCTTC
TRBJ2-1 TRBV5-1 . once CASSPRWAGVGNEQFF TGCGCCAGCAGCCCCAGGTGGGCAGGGGTGGGGAATGAGCAGTTCTTC
TRBJ2-3 TRBV7-2 . . CASSLAGSTDTQYF TGTGCCAGCAGCTTAGCGGGAAGCACAGATACGCAGTATTTT
TRBJ2-2 TRBV7-6 TRBD2 once CASSLASSGRNTGELFF TGTGCCAGCAGCTTAGCGTCTAGCGGGAGGAACACCGGGGAGCTGTTTTTT
TRBJ2-5 TRBV14 . once CASSPRVRETQYF TGTGCCAGCAGCCCCAGGGTGAGGGAGACCCAGTACTTC
TRBJ1-1 TRBV2 . . CASRKHFTTEAFF TGTGCCAGCAGAAAGCACTTCACCACTGAAGCTTTCTTT
TRBJ1-1 TRBV19 . . CASSPFVGTEAFF TGTGCCAGTAGTCCCTTCGTGGGGACTGAAGCTTTCTTT
TRBJ2-2 TRBV5-5 TRBD2 . CASSLVLAGAANTGELFF TGTGCCAGCAGCTTGGTTCTAGCGGGAGCAGCGAACACCGGGGAGCTGTTTTTT
TRBJ2-7 TRBV6-5 . . CASRSGSTYEQYF TGTGCCAGCAGATCCGGGAGCACCTACGAGCAGTACTTC
TRBJ1-2 TRBV7-8 TRBD1 . CASSLGQGVGLGGYTF TGTGCCAGCAGCTTAGGACAGGGGGTGGGCCTGGGGGGCTACACCTTC
TRBJ2-1 TRBV11-2 . . CASSYHRRPQFF TGTGCCAGCAGCTACCACAGGAGGCCGCAGTTCTTC
TRBJ2-2 TRBV9 . . CASSFARSGELFF TGTGCCAGCAGCTTCGCGAGGTCCGGGGAGCTGTTTTTT
TRBJ1-5 TRBV5-1 . . CASSLGNSNQPQHF TGCGCCAGCAGCTTGGGTAATAGCAATCAGCCCCAGCATTTT
TRBJ2-1 TRBV28 TRBD2 . CASSSMGGERYNEQFF TGTGCCAGCAGTTCCATGGGGGGGGAACGGTACAATGAGCAGTTCTTC
TRBJ2-5 TRBV28 . . CASRATGRETQYF TGTGCCAGCAGAGCTACAGGGCGAGAGACCCAGTACTTC
TRBJ1-5 TRBV28 TRBD1 . CASRTGPSNQPQHF TGTGCCAGTAGGACAGGCCCAAGCAATCAGCCCCAGCATTTT
TRBJ2-2 TRBV6-5 TRBD1 . CASSRGTANTGELFF TGTGCCAGCAGCCGAGGGACAGCCAACACCGGGGAGCTGTTTTTT
TRBJ1-1 TRBV7-8 . once CASSLALGGARLAFF TGTGCCAGCAGCTTAGCGCTAGGTGGGGCGCGTCTCGCTTTCTTT
TRBJ2-1 TRBV6-5 TRBD1 . CASGDRSYNEQFF TGTGCCAGCGGGGACAGGAGTTACAATGAGCAGTTCTTC
TRBJ2-3 TRBV30 . . CAWSVDANTQYF TGTGCCTGGAGTGTCGACGCGAATACGCAGTATTTT
TRBJ1-1 TRBV27 . . CASSPWGAIAEAFF TGTGCCAGCAGTCCCTGGGGAGCAATCGCTGAAGCTTTCTTT
TRBJ2-7 TRBV28 . . CASSFGATTYEQYF TGTGCCAGCAGTTTTGGCGCAACTACCTACGAGCAGTACTTC
TRBJ2-7 TRBV7-9 TRBD1 . CASRSRTRQGRDEQYF TGTGCCAGCAGGTCTCGAACTCGACAGGGTCGAGACGAGCAGTACTTC
TRBJ2-4 TRBV19 . few CASSIQGKNIQYF TGTGCCAGTAGTATCCAGGGTAAAAACATTCAGTACTTC
TRBJ2-7 TRBV30 . . CAWRKNMKVSSYEQYF TGTGCCTGGAGAAAAAACATGAAGGTTAGCTCCTACGAGCAGTACTTC